A single sample gave rise to the 25 T cell receptor beta chains below, sequenced in a study of OX40 agonist ivuxolimab in advanced cancers. Profiling relied on immunoSEQ multiplex PCR, and the TCRdb table lists in-frame clones only, not all of them. The sample gives 17,000 or so clones, about four fifths of which show up once; roughly 26% is in the top ten. The input for sequencing was CD4+ or CD8+ T cells sorted from blood, taken in a trial of the OX40 agonist ivuxolimab. The receptors shown here come from an adult with an advanced solid tumor such as melanoma, head and neck, liver or kidney cancer.

The rearrangement joins TRBV29-1 to TRBJ1-2, with TRBD1 matching over 11 bases. The J segment lost 2 bases and the V segment lost 3 bases, leaving 2 bases of the junction unmatched. The CDR3 runs 14 residues. The V gene's germline CDR1 is SQVTM and CDR2 ANQGSEA. The CDR3 sequence: CSVDGQGANYGYTF. The DNA for the CDR3 is TGCAGCGTTGACGGACAGGGGGCCAACTATGGCTACACCTTC.

The chain recombines TRBV6-5 with TRBJ1-2, with TRBD1 identical over 7 bases. The CDR3 is made up of 13 amino acids. The germline gives CDR1 MNHEY, CDR2 SVGAGI. Trimming cost V 5 bases and J 3 bases; bases outside gene matches: 3. As DNA, the CDR3 is TGTGCCAGCAGTCCAGGGGGATACTATGGCTACACCTTC. Translation gives CASSPGGYYGYTF.

The chain is built from TRBV30 and TRBJ2-2; no clear D gene. Germline loops: CDR1 GTSNPN, CDR2 SVGIG (reference sequence). The CDR3 extends over 15 amino acids. V was trimmed by 0 bases and J by 2 bases, leaving 10 bases between them. The CDR3 loop reads CAWSVVGDNTGELFF. CDR3 bases: TGTGCCTGGAGTGTAGTTGGTGACAACACCGGGGAGCTGTTTTTT.

The gene calls are TRBV4-1 and TRBJ2-7; D is undetermined. Germline values: CDR1 MGHRA, CDR2 YSYEKL. V was clipped by 7 bases and J by 8 bases, with 24 bases between them. The CDR3 spans 15 residues. The DNA of the CDR3 is TGCGCCAGCACCGTATTACCCACCCAATGGATTCAGCAGTACTTC. Encoded protein: CASTVLPTQWIQQYF.

The rearrangement uses TRBV30 and TRBJ1-2; D not resolved. This CDR3 spans 13 amino acids. Trimming removed 4 bases from V and 4 bases from J, with 13 bases in between. CDR1 is GTSNPN and CDR2 is SVGIG in the germline V gene (reference sequence). CDR3 sequence: CAWKSRITYGYTF. CDR3 DNA: TGTGCCTGGAAGAGCAGAATAACCTATGGCTACACCTTC.

V and J are TRBV15 and TRBJ2-2; tentatively, D is TRBD2 (6 bases). V lost 2 bases, J lost 11 bases, and 15 bases lay in between. Looked up from germline, CDR1 is LNHNV and CDR2 is YYDKDF (reference sequence). The CDR3 is made up of 14 amino acids. Written as DNA, the CDR3 is TGTGCCACCAGCAGACTCAGGGACTCCCCAGAGCTGTTTTTT. This gives the protein CATSRLRDSPELFF.

This chain connects TRBV27 to TRBJ2-7; possible D gene TRBD2, 5 bases. Germline V gene lookup returns CDR1 MNHEY and CDR2 SMNVEV (reference sequence). This CDR3 comprises 12 residues. V was trimmed by 4 bases and J by 6 bases, leaving 10 bases between them. The CDR3 reads CASSYLRGEQYF. CDR3 coding DNA: TGTGCCAGCAGTTACCTCCGGGGCGAGCAGTACTTC.

This clone turned up a few times. J is TRBJ2-1 and V is TRBV20-1; D gene uncertain. V was cut by 0 bases and J by 10 bases, with 7 bases left in between. Germline CDR1 is DFQATT and CDR2 is SNEGSKA (reference sequence). The CDR3 has 11 residues. The CDR3 nucleotides read TGCAGTGCTAGAGATTTTGTGGAGCAGTTCTTC. Protein: CSARDFVEQFF.

The chain employs TRBV12-5 and TRBJ2-3; 11 nucleotides match TRBD2. Germline values: CDR1 LGHNT, CDR2 FRNRAP. The V and J ends lost 5 bases and 1 base, in that order; junction bases with no gene match: 2. The CDR3 is 15 amino acids. CDR3 nucleotides: TGTGCTAGTGGTATGACTAGCGGGGGCACAGATACGCAGTATTTT. It encodes CASGMTSGGTDTQYF.

This chain links TRBV2 with TRBJ2-7; D may be TRBD1 or TRBD2 (9 bases each). The CDR3 totals 12 residues. V was trimmed by 8 bases and J by 12 bases, leaving 20 bases between them. Looked up from germline, CDR1 is SNHLY and CDR2 is FYNNEI. This chain's CDR3 is CASQAGGQGPYF. DNA of the CDR3: TGTGCCAGCCAAGCGGGGGGACAGGGTCCGTACTTC. The complete variable domain, with remaining parts taken from reference TRBV2 and TRBJ2-7, reads EPEVTQTPSHQVTQMGQEVILRCVPISNHLYFYWYRQILGQKVEFLVSFYNNEISEKSEIFDDQFSVERPDGSNFTLKIRSTKLEDSAMYFCASQAGGQGPYFGPGTRLTVT.

The V gene is TRBV28, the J gene TRBJ1-2; D ambiguous. The CDR3 runs to 13 residues. V gave up 1 base and J gave up 4 bases, with 7 bases separating them. CDR1 and CDR2 from the germline V gene are MDHEN and SYDVKM. CDR3 in DNA: TGTGCCAGCAGTTTATTTCCGAGCTATGGCTACACCTTC. This translates into CASSLFPSYGYTF.

About this clone itself: The sample carries other DNA sequences with the same CDR3. V gene TRBV4-1 combines with J gene TRBJ1-5, with unresolved D. The V and J ends lost 3 bases and 4 bases respectively, with 4 bases between them. The CDR3 length is 12 residues. Germline V gene sequence: CDR1 MGHRA, CDR2 YSYEKL. The CDR3 is CASSQGNQPQHF. DNA of the CDR3: TGCGCCAGCAGCCAGGGAAATCAGCCCCAGCATTTT.

J is TRBJ2-7 and V is TRBV2; D possibly corresponds to TRBD1 (5 bases). With 6 bases removed from V and 7 bases from J, the gap between germline ends came to 7 bases. Germline-derived CDR1 and CDR2 are SNHLY and FYNNEI. This CDR3 is built from 10 residues. Here the CDR3 reads CASRGLEQYF. In DNA, the CDR3 is TGTGCCAGCAGGGGGCTAGAGCAGTACTTC.

The V call is TRBV9, the J call TRBJ2-1; D ambiguous. The germline gives CDR1 SGDLS, CDR2 YYNGEE. Between the trimmed V and J ends, which lost 3 bases and 0 bases, there was a span of 10 bases. This CDR3 is built from 15 residues. The CDR3 DNA reads TGTGCCAGCAGCGCCGGCGGAAGCTCCTACAATGAGCAGTTCTTC. Its protein product is CASSAGGSSYNEQFF. The full variable domain, in which reference TRBV9 and TRBJ2-1 provide the parts outside the CDR3, is DSGVTQTPKHLITATGQRVTLRCSPRSGDLSVYWYQQSLDQGLQFLIQYYNGEERAKGNILERFSAQQFPDLHSELNLSSLELGDSALYFCASSAGGSSYNEQFFGPGTRLTVL.

V and J are TRBV6-5 and TRBJ1-1; D gene unclear. Trimming removed 3 bases at V and 0 bases at J, with 8 bases between. This CDR3 comprises 14 residues. Germline V lookup: CDR1 MNHEY, CDR2 SVGAGI. In DNA, the CDR3 is TGTGCCAGCAGTTATAGGCAGATGAACACTGAAGCTTTCTTT. It encodes CASSYRQMNTEAFF.

V and J are TRBV27 and TRBJ2-7; TRBD1 might be the D (5 bases). The CDR3 loop spans 16 amino acids. Trimming removed 1 base at V and 0 bases at J, with 13 bases between. Germline values: CDR1 MNHEY, CDR2 SMNVEV (reference sequence). The CDR3 here is CASSLLGRASSYEQYF. CDR3 DNA: TGTGCCAGCAGTTTATTGGGCAGGGCGAGCTCCTACGAGCAGTACTTC.

The genes are TRBV4-1 and TRBJ1-5; D is unclear. Germline V lookup: CDR1 MGHRA, CDR2 YSYEKL. Trimming pared 3 bases from V and 0 bases from J, leaving 3 bases between. The CDR3 is 13 amino acids. This CDR3 is CASSQNSNQPQHF. CDR3 bases: TGCGCCAGCAGCCAGAATAGCAATCAGCCCCAGCATTTT.

The chain has TRBV7-9 and TRBJ1-4; 8 bases are shared with TRBD1. This CDR3 has 15 amino acids. V was pared by 3 bases and J by 5 bases, with 5 bases of the junction left unmatched. The germline V gene encodes CDR1 SEHNR and CDR2 FQNEAQ (reference sequence). The DNA of the CDR3 is TGTGCCAGCAGCTTCGGGGACAGGAGGAATGAAAAACTGTTTTTT. Its translation: CASSFGDRRNEKLFF. Drawing the rest from reference TRBV7-9 and TRBJ1-4, the complete variable domain is DTGVSQNPRHKITKRGQNVTFRCDPISEHNRLYWYRQTLGQGPEFLTYFQNEAQLEKSRLLSDRFSAERPKGSFSTLEIQRTEQGDSAMYLCASSFGDRRNEKLFFGSGTQLSVL.

The CDR3 region is CASSYSLEDGDTEAFF. In DNA, the CDR3 is TGTGCCAGCAGTTATTCTTTAGAGGATGGTGACACTGAAGCTTTCTTT. The chain employs TRBV6-5 and TRBJ1-1; no clear D. Germline loops: CDR1 MNHEY, CDR2 SVGAGI. V was shortened by 3 bases and J by 3 bases, with 17 bases between the two germline ends. CDR3 size: 16 residues.

The chain joins TRBV7-8 to TRBJ2-3, with 8 bases that match TRBD2. CDR1 SGHVS and CDR2 FQNEAQ come from the germline V gene. CDR3 size: 16 residues. V gave up 5 bases and J gave up 0 bases; unmatched junction bases: 7. CDR3 loop: CASSEGLGVSTDTQYF. CDR3 bases: TGTGCCAGCAGCGAGGGACTAGGGGTTAGCACAGATACGCAGTATTTT.

The rearrangement uses TRBV4-1 and TRBJ2-7; weak D call: TRBD1 (6 bases). CDR3 size: 14 residues. Trimming removed 0 bases from V and 7 bases from J, with 13 bases in between. CDR1 and CDR2 from the germline V gene are MGHRA and YSYEKL. CDR3 sequence: CASSQEWGQEEQYF. DNA for the CDR3: TGCGCCAGCAGCCAAGAGTGGGGGCAGGAAGAGCAGTACTTC.

The J gene is TRBJ1-5, the V gene TRBV4-1; D gene uncertain. CDR1 and CDR2 (germline): MGHRA, YSYEKL. V lost 0 bases, J lost 3 bases, and 9 bases lay in between. The CDR3 covers 15 residues. The CDR3 DNA is TGCGCCAGCAGCCAAGAATGGTCCAACAATCAGCCCCAGCATTTT. It translates to CASSQEWSNNQPQHF.

The V call is TRBV28, the J call TRBJ2-1; 9 positions match TRBD1. Germline values: CDR1 MDHEN, CDR2 SYDVKM. The V segment lost 5 bases and the J segment 9 bases; nucleotides outside the gene matches: 11. This CDR3 comprises 15 residues. Written as DNA, the CDR3 is TGTGCCAGCAGTAGTCGGACAGGGGAAGGGGCTGAGCAGTTCTTC. It codes for CASSSRTGEGAEQFF.

Written as DNA, the CDR3 is TGTGCCAGAAGCTTAATAGGAGGGAGGCTAACCAAAAACATTCAGTACTTC. This codes for CARSLIGGRLTKNIQYF. The V call is TRBV7-5, the J call TRBJ2-4; the D segment call TRBD2 is taken from the table without a DNA check. TRBV7-5 is termed a pseudogene. This CDR3 comprises 17 residues.

V and J are TRBV4-1 and TRBJ2-3; D could derive from TRBD1 or TRBD2 (6 bases each). V gave up 1 base and J gave up 2 bases, with 13 bases separating them. The CDR3 spans 16 residues. Germline CDR1 and CDR2: MGHRA and YSYEKL. This chain's CDR3 is CASSQGGGGLTDTQYF. CDR3 coding DNA: TGCGCCAGCAGCCAAGGAGGGGGAGGACTCACAGATACGCAGTATTTT.